The T cell receptor (beta chain) described here comes from a study of spatial heterogeneity in lung cancer. The overall study: The average appearance count of each unique TCR and UMI combination in raw reads was more than nine.

Regarding time point: sample taken at primary tumor resection. The cohort: around 79 early-stage, untreated non-small cell lung cancer patients. Via MiXCR, TCRdb re-called the 5' RACE reads, giving one row per CDR3 protein. The sample holds some 100,000 distinct CDR3 sequences, around 4.3% seen once. This clonotype was counted ten times or more. No antigen is known for it. Findings and caveats of the study: The number of expanded tumor alpha and beta chains correlated with mutation number.

CDR1 and CDR2 (germline): MGHRA, YSYEKL. The CDR3 runs 15 residues. With V trimmed by 2 bases and J by 3 bases, 3 bases remained unmatched. This receptor was taken from a male donor with early-stage non-small cell lung cancer. The V call is TRBV4-1, the J call TRBJ2-1, with 8 nucleotides matching TRBD1. Sequences were derived from lung tumor tissue, sampled at surgery. The CDR3 DNA sequence: TGCGCCAGCAGCCAATGGACAGGGCACTACAATGAGCAGTTCTTC. It codes for CASSQWTGHYNEQFF.